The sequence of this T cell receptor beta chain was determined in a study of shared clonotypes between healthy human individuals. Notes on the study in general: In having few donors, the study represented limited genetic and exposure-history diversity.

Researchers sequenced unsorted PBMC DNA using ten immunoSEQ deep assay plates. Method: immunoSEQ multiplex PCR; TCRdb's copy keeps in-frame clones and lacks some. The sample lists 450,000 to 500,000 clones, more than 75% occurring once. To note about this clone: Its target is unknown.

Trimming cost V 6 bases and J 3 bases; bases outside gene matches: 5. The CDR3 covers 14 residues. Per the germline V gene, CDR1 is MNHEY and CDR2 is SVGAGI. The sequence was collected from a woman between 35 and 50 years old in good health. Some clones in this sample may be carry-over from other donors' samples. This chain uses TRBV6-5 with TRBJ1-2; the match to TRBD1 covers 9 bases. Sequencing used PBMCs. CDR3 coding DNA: TGTGCCAGCAGATTACAGGGGGCGGACTATGGCTACACCTTC. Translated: CASRLQGADYGYTF.